The clone carrying this T cell receptor (beta chain) was seen just once. V was pared by 5 bases and J by 7 bases, with 9 bases between. Germline V gives CDR1 LNHDA, CDR2 SQIVND (reference sequence). The CDR3 is 13 amino acids. This entry belongs to a study of blood T cell repertoires in COVID-19. Study details: Material from acute and convalescent COVID-19 was sourced from the United States, Italy and Spain. From T cells, B-cell-depleted T cells, or PBMCs came the material, which was cDNA or gDNA.

Authors' data handling: Estimated nucleated cell counts came from reference gene primer amplification. Profiling relied on immunoSEQ multiplex PCR, and the TCRdb table lists in-frame clones only, not all of them. V, J and clone size reflect that table, while D and trimming were determined from the DNA. The sample carries 250,000 to 350,000 clones, around 90% recorded once. The V and J genes are TRBV19 and TRBJ1-6; D is unresolved. The sample comprised peripheral blood. This sequence originates from a woman in her thirties or forties who had recovered from COVID-19. This chain's CDR3 is CASSYSSNSPLHF. For the CDR3, the DNA is TGTGCCAGTAGTTATAGTTCCAATTCACCCCTCCACTTT. The entire variable domain, with the rest obtained from reference TRBV19 and TRBJ1-6, is as follows: DGGITQSPKYLFRKEGQNVTLSCEQNLNHDAMYWYRQDPGQGLRLIYYSQIVNDFQKGDIAEGYSVSREKKESFPLTVTSAQKNPTAFYLCASSYSSNSPLHFGNGTRLTVT.